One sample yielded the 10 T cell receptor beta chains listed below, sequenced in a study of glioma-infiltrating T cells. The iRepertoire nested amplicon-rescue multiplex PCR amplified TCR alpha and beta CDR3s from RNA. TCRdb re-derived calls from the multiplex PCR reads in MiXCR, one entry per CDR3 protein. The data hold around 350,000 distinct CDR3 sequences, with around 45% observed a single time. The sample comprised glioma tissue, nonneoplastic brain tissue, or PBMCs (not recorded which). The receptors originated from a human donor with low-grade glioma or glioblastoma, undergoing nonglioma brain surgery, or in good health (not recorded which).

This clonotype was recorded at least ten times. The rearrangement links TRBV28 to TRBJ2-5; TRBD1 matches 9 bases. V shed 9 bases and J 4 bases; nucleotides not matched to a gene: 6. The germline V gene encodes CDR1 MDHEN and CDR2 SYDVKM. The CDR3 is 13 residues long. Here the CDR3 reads CASTGTGRETQYF. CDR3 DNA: TGTGCCAGTACTGGGACAGGGCGAGAGACCCAGTACTTC.

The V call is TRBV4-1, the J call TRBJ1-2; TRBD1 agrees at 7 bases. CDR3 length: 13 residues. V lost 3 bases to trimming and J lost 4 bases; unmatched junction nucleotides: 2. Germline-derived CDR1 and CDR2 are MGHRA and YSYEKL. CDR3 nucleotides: TGCGCCAGCAGCCAGGGGACAGTCTATGGCTACACCTTC. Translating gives CASSQGTVYGYTF.

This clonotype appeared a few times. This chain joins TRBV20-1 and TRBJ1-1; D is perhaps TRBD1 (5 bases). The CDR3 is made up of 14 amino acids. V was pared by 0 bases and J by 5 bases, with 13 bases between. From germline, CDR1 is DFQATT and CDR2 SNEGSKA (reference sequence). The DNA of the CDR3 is TGCAGTGCTAGAGATGGGGGGGGGGGGACTGAAGCTTTCTTT. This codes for CSARDGGGGTEAFF.

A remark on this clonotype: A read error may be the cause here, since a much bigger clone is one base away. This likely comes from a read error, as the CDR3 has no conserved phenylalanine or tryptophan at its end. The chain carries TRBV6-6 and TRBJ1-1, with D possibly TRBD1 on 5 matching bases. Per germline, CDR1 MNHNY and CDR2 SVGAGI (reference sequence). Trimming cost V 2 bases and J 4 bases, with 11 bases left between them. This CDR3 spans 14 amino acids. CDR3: CASSYRPQGTEAFL. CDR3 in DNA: TGTGCCAGCAGTTACCGCCCGCAGGGCACTGAAGCTTTCCTT.

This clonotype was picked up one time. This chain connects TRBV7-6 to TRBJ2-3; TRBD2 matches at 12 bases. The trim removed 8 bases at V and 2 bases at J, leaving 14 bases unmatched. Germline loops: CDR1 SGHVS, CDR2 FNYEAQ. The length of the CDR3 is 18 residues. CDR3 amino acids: CASSTTGLAGGPTDTQYF. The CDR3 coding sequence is TGTGCCAGCTCAACTACAGGGCTAGCGGGAGGGCCCACAGATACGCAGTATTTT.

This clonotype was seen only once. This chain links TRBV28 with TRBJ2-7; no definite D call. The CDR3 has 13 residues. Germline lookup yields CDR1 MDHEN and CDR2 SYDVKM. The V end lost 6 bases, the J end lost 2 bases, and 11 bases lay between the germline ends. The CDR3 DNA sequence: TGTGCCAGCAGCCCGACCCGCGCCTACGAGCAGTACTTC. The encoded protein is CASSPTRAYEQYF.

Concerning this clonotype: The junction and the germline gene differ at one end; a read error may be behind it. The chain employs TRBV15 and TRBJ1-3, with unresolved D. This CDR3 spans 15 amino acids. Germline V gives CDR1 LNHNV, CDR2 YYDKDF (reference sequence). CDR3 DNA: TGTGCCACCAGCAGAGACGGCAGAACTGGAAACACCACATATTTT. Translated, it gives CATSRDGRTGNTTYF.

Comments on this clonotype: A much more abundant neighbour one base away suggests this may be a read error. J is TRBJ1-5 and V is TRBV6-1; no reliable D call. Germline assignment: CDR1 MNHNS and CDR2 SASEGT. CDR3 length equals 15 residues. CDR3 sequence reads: CATSFRHPSNKPQHF. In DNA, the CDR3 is TGTGCCACCTCATTTAGACATCCCAGCAATAAGCCCCAGCATTTT.

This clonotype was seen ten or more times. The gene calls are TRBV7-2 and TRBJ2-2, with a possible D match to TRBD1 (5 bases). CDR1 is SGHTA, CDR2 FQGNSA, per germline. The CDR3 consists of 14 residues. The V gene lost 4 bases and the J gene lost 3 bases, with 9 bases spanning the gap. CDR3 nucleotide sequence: TGTGCCAGCAGCTCAGCAGGGTACACCGGGGAGCTGTTTTTT. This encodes CASSSAGYTGELFF.

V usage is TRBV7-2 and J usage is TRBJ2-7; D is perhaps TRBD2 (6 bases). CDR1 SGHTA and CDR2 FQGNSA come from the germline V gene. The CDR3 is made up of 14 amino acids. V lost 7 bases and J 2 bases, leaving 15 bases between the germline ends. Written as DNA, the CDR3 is TGTGCCAGCACCCTTCGGGACTTACCCTACGAGCAGTACTTC. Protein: CASTLRDLPYEQYF.